This TCR beta chain was captured in a study of beta chain features in type 1 diabetes. Study-wide results and limits: In every one of the four CD4+ subsets, TCRB CDR3s were moderately but significantly shorter in Type 1 diabetes patients.

All of the isolated RNA was reverse transcribed, so expressed TCRB transcripts were sequenced. For naive, central memory and regulatory T cell samples, reads averaged around 3.5 million. This table comes from immunoSEQ multiplex PCR, and its TCRdb copy is limited to in-frame clones, with some not included. The sample yields 150,000 to 190,000 clones, approximately 10% seen once. Regarding this clone: Its antigen is as yet unknown.

This CDR3 has 11 amino acids. CDR1 is SGHVS and CDR2 is FNYEAQ in the germline V gene. With 8 bases removed from V and 8 bases from J, the gap between germline ends came to 10 bases. The origin of this receptor is a man aged 25 to 40 with type 1 diabetes. This chain links TRBV7-6 with TRBJ2-1; no clear D gene. The sequenced sample was central memory CD4+ T cells from blood. The CDR3 DNA follows: TGTGCCAGCTCCCTCAGCGATGAGCAGTTCTTC. Amino acid sequence: CASSLSDEQFF. Looking up the rest from reference TRBV7-6 and TRBJ2-1 gives the full variable domain: GAGVSQSPRYKVTKRGQDVALRCDPISGHVSLYWYRQALGQGPEFLTYFNYEAQQDKSGLPNDRFSAERPEGSISTLTIQRTEQRDSAMYRCASSLSDEQFFGPGTRLTVL.